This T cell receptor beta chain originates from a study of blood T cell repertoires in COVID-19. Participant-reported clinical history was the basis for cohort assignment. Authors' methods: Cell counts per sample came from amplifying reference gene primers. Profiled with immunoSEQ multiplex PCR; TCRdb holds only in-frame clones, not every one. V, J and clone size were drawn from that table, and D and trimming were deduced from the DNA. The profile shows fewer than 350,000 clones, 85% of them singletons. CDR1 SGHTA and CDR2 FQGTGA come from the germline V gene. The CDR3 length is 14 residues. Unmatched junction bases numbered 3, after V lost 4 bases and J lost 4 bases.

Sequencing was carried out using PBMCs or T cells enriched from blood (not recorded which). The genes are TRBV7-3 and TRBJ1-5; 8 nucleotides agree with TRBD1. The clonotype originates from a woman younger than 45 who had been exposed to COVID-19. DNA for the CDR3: TGTGCCAGCAGCTCCGGGACAGGTAATCAGCCCCAGCATTTT. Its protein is CASSSGTGNQPQHF.